This T cell receptor beta chain was found in a study of blood T cell repertoires in COVID-19. The data were produced by immunoSEQ multiplex PCR, yet TCRdb's version contains in-frame clones alone and is incomplete. Of over 70,000 clones in the sample, roughly 81% were seen once. The CDR3 covers 16 residues. Trimming left V 1 base short and J 3 bases short, with 13 bases between. CDR1 and CDR2 (germline): SNHLY, FYNNEI. Sequencing used peripheral blood. This chain links TRBV2 with TRBJ1-3, with unresolved D. This receptor was taken from a man in his sixties with COVID-19, enrolled during active disease. The DNA of the CDR3 is TGTGCCAGCAGTGAAGATAGCGGGATCTTTGGAAACACCATATATTTT. Protein product: CASSEDSGIFGNTIYF.